This T cell receptor (beta chain) stems from a study of blood T cell repertoires in COVID-19. Trimming cost V 5 bases and J 4 bases; bases outside gene matches: 13. Germline V gene sequence: CDR1 LNHDA, CDR2 SQIVND (reference sequence). The CDR3 is 16 residues long. Generated by immunoSEQ multiplex PCR, the TCRdb table keeps only in-frame clones and is missing some. This repertoire shows 150,000 or so clones, 84% found once; its top ten account for roughly 8%. The specimen was peripheral blood. This clonotype was obtained from a man aged 35 to 55 who had recovered from COVID-19. This chain uses TRBV19 with TRBJ1-2; the match to TRBD1 covers 7 bases. The CDR3 reads CASSFSTGQIPYGYTF. The CDR3 region has the DNA TGTGCCAGTAGTTTCAGTACGGGACAGATACCCTATGGCTACACCTTC. Drawing the rest from reference TRBV19 and TRBJ1-2, the complete variable domain is DGGITQSPKYLFRKEGQNVTLSCEQNLNHDAMYWYRQDPGQGLRLIYYSQIVNDFQKGDIAEGYSVSREKKESFPLTVTSAQKNPTAFYLCASSFSTGQIPYGYTFGSGTRLTVV.